This TCR beta chain was observed in a study of cytomegalovirus exposure and HLA in healthy donors (dated by TCRdb to 2015 to 2018). Background on the whole study: According to a later analysis, one platform produced both the roughly 130 validation repertoires and the 666 repertoires of the first cohort. Besides the first cohort of 666 subjects, a separate validation cohort made up of 95 to 150 different subjects was used. The study was designed to test whether signatures of past pathogen exposure could be identified by cataloging public T cell receptors. The study combined high-throughput TCR immunosequencing, statistical association of individual TCRs with disease status, and machine learning to predict cytomegalovirus infection status. Study-wide conclusions, independent of this receptor: According to the authors, the approach could potentially be generalized to other disease states and immunological phenotypes. The study listed 150 to 200 TCR beta chains as associated with cytomegalovirus. The validation cohort had no HLA typing available for a later analysis, so co-occurrence within that cohort was assessed over all 120 or so repertoires. A later analysis found that TCRs clustered in the first cohort also tended to co-occur in the roughly 120 validation repertoires, with 94% of cluster scores above 0. Cytomegalovirus status was reported to be diagnosed by the classifier with high specificity and sensitivity in both the original and validation cohorts. A few of the identified cytomegalovirus-associated TCR beta chains were confirmed in vitro to be specific for cytomegalovirus antigens. While some public TCRs were present in many individuals, most TCR sequences turned up only very rarely across donors.

The donors were included in the validation cohort of some 120 subjects, a group kept apart from the roughly 690-subject first cohort. From the germline V gene, CDR1 is SGHRS and CDR2 is YFSETQ. Reading from cysteine to phenylalanine, the CDR3 counts 12 amino acids. Only the CDR3 DNA stays, 36 bases, in frame from base 1. The trim is 0 bases for V and 9 bases for J, with a gap of 7 bases between the germline ends. Library preparation was by the immunoSEQ multiplex PCR assay. As for how the authors treated the data: To diagnose cytomegalovirus status from the catalog of TCR beta chain sequences, a statistical classification framework was built. Sourced from immuneACCESS, this table was stored by TCRdb with only in-frame sequences that have V and J called. A share of the clones is absent; for the studies checked, an unresolved V gene accounts for under half, and the remainder has no known explanation. V and J calls plus clone size are reproduced from that table; the DNA served to infer D and trimming. This sample is represented by tens of thousands of clones; roughly 85% of them were singletons. In total, the top ten clones hold 20% of the sample.

Note on this clone: There is no known antigen for this receptor. Per-base qualities were not stored, and no clone one base away is much larger.

The sample was PBMCs. The sequence is built from TRBV5-1 and TRBJ2-1; matching of 5 bases hints at TRBD1 as the D gene. This receptor was identified in a man younger than 35 in good health and CMV-seropositive. The DNA sequence is TGCGCCAGCAGCTTGGGGACACTTGAGCAGTTCTTC. It codes for CASSLGTLEQFF.